The 13 T cell receptor beta chains listed next were all sequenced from one sample in a study of PD-1 blockade in classical Hodgkin lymphoma (dated by TCRdb to 2018 to 2021). This specimen's time point label, interpreted: cycle 1 day 1 (C1D1), immediately before nivolumab initiation. Every trial patient had relapsed after autologous stem cell transplantation, and cohorts A, B and C differed in prior brentuximab vedotin exposure. CD4+ T cells were purified from thawed PBMCs by magnetic negative selection with a Miltenyi CD4+ T cell isolation kit. The library came from the immunoSEQ multiplex PCR assay. The table comes from immuneACCESS by way of TCRdb, which keeps in-frame sequences with V and J called. Part of the clones is missing from these tables; in studies checked, under half for an unresolved V gene and the rest for unknown reasons. This sample comprises roughly 4,200 clones, about 89% of them detected only once. 28% of the sample is held by the ten biggest clonotypes.

This material consisted of CD4+ T cells from blood, taken at baseline. These receptors originate from a human donor with classical Hodgkin lymphoma.

The CDR3 is CASSLSMASSSYNEQFF. In DNA, the CDR3 is TGTGCCAGCAGCTTATCCATGGCGTCTAGCTCCTACAATGAGCAGTTCTTC. This chain joins TRBV11-3 and TRBJ2-1; D is undetermined. This CDR3 comprises 17 residues. Germline-derived CDR1 and CDR2 are SGHNT and YENEEA. Trimming took off 2 bases at V and 0 bases at J, with 14 bases between the two ends. The full variable domain, rest sourced from reference TRBV11-3 and TRBJ2-1, is EAGVVQSPRYKIIEKKQPVAFWCNPISGHNTLYWYLQNLGQGPELLIRYENEEAVDDSQLPKDRFSAERLKGVDSTLKIQPAELGDSAVYLCASSLSMASSSYNEQFFGPGTRLTVL.

The chain carries TRBV6-5 and TRBJ1-1; possible D gene TRBD1, 5 bases. This CDR3 has 12 amino acids. Per germline, CDR1 MNHEY and CDR2 SVGAGI. V lost 7 bases and J lost 4, with 10 bases in between. As DNA, the CDR3 is TGTGCCAGCAACAGGTCCCCCACTGAAGCTTTCTTT. Protein sequence: CASNRSPTEAFF.

The V gene is TRBV28, the J gene TRBJ2-7, with D unresolved. The CDR3 sequence is 14 residues long. V gave up 3 bases and J gave up 7 bases, with 16 bases separating them. Germline V gene lookup returns CDR1 MDHEN and CDR2 SYDVKM. CDR3 loop: CASSLGWQFGEQYF. Here the CDR3 DNA reads TGTGCCAGCAGTTTGGGTTGGCAGTTCGGTGAGCAGTACTTC.

J is TRBJ2-2 and V is TRBV25-1; D may be TRBD1 (5 bases). Germline V CDR1 and CDR2: MGHDK, SYGVNS. The CDR3 sequence is 13 residues long. With 4 bases removed from V and 4 bases from J, the gap between germline ends came to 7 bases. Here the CDR3 DNA reads TGTGCCAGCAGTGGAACAGGCACCGGGGAGCTGTTTTTT. Protein product: CASSGTGTGELFF.

The V gene is TRBV18, the J gene TRBJ2-5; either TRBD1 or TRBD2 may supply D (5 bases each). The CDR3 runs to 15 residues. Germline CDR1 reads KGHSH; CDR2 reads LQKENI. The V and J ends lost 3 bases and 4 bases respectively, with 15 bases between them. CDR3 sequence: CASSPPGIGGETQYF. The CDR3 nucleotides read TGTGCCAGCTCACCCCCAGGGATTGGGGGAGAGACCCAGTACTTC.

A remark on this clone: A junction boundary mismatches the germline segment, possibly from a read error. This sequence joins TRBV5-1 and TRBJ2-5, with 8 bases identical to TRBD1. The CDR3 sequence is 14 residues long. Germline V gene lookup returns CDR1 SGHRS and CDR2 YFSETQ. CDR3 nucleotide sequence: TGCGCCAGCAGCTTGGATCGACAGGGGACCTCTACGGACTTC. Its protein product is CASSLDRQGTSTDF. The entire variable domain, with the rest obtained from reference TRBV5-1 and TRBJ2-5, is as follows: KAGVTQTPRYLIKTRGQQVTLSCSPISGHRSVSWYQQTPGQGLQFLFEYFSETQRNKGNFPGRFSGRQFSNSRSEMNVSTLELGDSALYLCASSLDRQGTSTDFGPGTRLLVL.

CDR3 loop: CSVERGSGGTYEQYF. CDR3 nucleotide sequence: TGCAGCGTTGAGAGGGGGTCGGGGGGAACCTACGAGCAGTACTTC. J is TRBJ2-7 and V is TRBV29-1; D is perhaps TRBD2 (7 bases). Trimming left V 3 bases short and J 2 bases short, with 17 bases between. The length of the CDR3 is 15 residues. Germline CDR1 is SQVTM and CDR2 is ANQGSEA.

This clone has more than one count but fewer than ten. The chain combines TRBV6-1 with TRBJ2-5; 7 nucleotides match TRBD2. After removal of 8 bases from V and 4 bases from J, the junction contained 7 bases not matched to a gene. The CDR3 contains 13 residues. Looked up from germline, CDR1 is MNHNS and CDR2 is SASEGT. CDR3 sequence: CASLTSFGETQYF. The DNA for the CDR3 is TGTGCCAGCCTGACTAGCTTTGGAGAGACCCAGTACTTC.

The chain couples TRBV5-1 to TRBJ2-1; D ambiguous. This CDR3 is built from 17 residues. Looked up from germline, CDR1 is SGHRS and CDR2 is YFSETQ. V was trimmed by 0 bases and J by 4 bases, leaving 17 bases between them. The CDR3 region is CASSLGLILRSYNEQFF. The CDR3 DNA sequence: TGCGCCAGCAGCTTGGGTTTGATATTGCGGTCATACAATGAGCAGTTCTTC.

V gene TRBV4-1 combines with J gene TRBJ1-2; TRBD1 might be the D (5 bases). The CDR3 extends over 16 amino acids. The V and J ends lost 3 bases and 1 base respectively, with 15 bases between them. Per germline, CDR1 MGHRA and CDR2 YSYEKL. The CDR3 DNA reads as TGCGCCAGCAGCCATTTCTTTCTCGACAGTAACTATGGCTACACCTTC. Encoded protein: CASSHFFLDSNYGYTF.

The gene calls are TRBV9 and TRBJ2-2; no definite D call. Per the germline V gene, CDR1 is SGDLS and CDR2 is YYNGEE. The V gene lost 0 bases and the J gene lost 2 bases, with 5 bases spanning the gap. This CDR3 is 14 amino acids long. DNA for the CDR3: TGTGCCAGCAGCGTAGAGGTAAACACCGGGGAGCTGTTTTTT. Residues: CASSVEVNTGELFF.

This clone was picked up a small number of times. The gene calls are TRBV7-2 and TRBJ1-1; 9 nucleotides align to TRBD1. Unmatched junction bases numbered 18, after V lost 5 bases and J lost 5 bases. The length of the CDR3 is 18 residues. In germline, CDR1 is SGHTA, CDR2 FQGNSA. CDR3 amino acids: CASSPYVPGQGGGTEAFF. The CDR3 coding sequence is TGTGCCAGCAGCCCCTACGTCCCGGGACAGGGTGGGGGGACTGAAGCTTTCTTT.

The chain combines TRBV6-1 with TRBJ1-1; D uncertain. Germline V gene lookup returns CDR1 MNHNS and CDR2 SASEGT. V dropped 6 bases and J dropped 4 bases, with 18 bases sitting between them. The CDR3 spans 15 residues. As DNA, the CDR3 is TGTGCCAGCAGCGCGAATTTCGGCGGTTTCACTGAAGCTTTCTTT. The encoded protein is CASSANFGGFTEAFF.